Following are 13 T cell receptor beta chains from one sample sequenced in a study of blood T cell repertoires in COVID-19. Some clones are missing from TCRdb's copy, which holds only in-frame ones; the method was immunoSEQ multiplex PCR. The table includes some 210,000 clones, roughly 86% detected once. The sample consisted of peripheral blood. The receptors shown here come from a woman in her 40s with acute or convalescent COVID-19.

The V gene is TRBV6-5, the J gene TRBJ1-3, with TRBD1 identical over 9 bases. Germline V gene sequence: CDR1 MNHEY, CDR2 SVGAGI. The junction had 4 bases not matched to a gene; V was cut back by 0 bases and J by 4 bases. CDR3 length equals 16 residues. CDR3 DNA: TGTGCCAGCAGTTACTCACGGACAGGGGACGGAAACACCATATATTTT. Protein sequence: CASSYSRTGDGNTIYF.

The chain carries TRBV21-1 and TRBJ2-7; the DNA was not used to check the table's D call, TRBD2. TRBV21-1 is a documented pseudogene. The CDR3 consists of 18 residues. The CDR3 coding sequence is TGTGCCAGCAGCTCCCGAAGGGAGGCGCCCCACGTGAACTACGAGCAGTACTTC. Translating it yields CASSSRREAPHVNYEQYF.

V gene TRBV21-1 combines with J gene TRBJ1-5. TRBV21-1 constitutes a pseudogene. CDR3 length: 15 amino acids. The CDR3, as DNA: TGTGCCAGCAGCAAAGTGTTATATAGCAATCAGCCCCAGCATTTT. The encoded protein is CASSKVLYSNQPQHF.

The CDR3 DNA follows: TGTGCCAGCAGCTTATCTAGCGCCGGAGGAGAGACCCAGTACTTC. This sequence encodes CASSLSSAGGETQYF. The chain links TRBV11-3 to TRBJ2-5, with TRBD2 as a possible D gene (6 bases). The CDR3 consists of 15 residues. V was pared by 2 bases and J by 4 bases, with 14 bases between. CDR1 SGHNT and CDR2 YENEEA come from the germline V gene.

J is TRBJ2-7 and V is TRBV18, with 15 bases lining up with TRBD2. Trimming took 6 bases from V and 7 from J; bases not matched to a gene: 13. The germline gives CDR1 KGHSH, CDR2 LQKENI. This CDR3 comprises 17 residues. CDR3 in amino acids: CASSPGLAGGPRIEQYF. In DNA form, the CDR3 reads TGTGCCAGCTCGCCCGGACTAGCGGGGGGGCCTCGGATAGAGCAGTACTTC. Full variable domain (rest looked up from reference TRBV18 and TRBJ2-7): NAGVMQNPRHLVRRRGQEARLRCSPMKGHSHVYWYRQLPEEGLKFMVYLQKENIIDESGMPKERFSAEFPKEGPSILRIQQVVRGDSAAYFCASSPGLAGGPRIEQYFGPGTRLTVT.

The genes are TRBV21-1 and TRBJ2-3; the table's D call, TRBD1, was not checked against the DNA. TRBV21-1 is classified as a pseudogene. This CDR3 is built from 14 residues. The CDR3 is CASSKRQAGDTQYF. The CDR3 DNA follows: TGTGCCAGCAGCAAACGACAGGCCGGGGATACGCAGTATTTT.

CDR3 region: CASSLWTGMQRHTGELFF. The CDR3 nucleotides read TGTGCCAGCAGTTTATGGACAGGGATGCAACGCCACACCGGGGAGCTGTTTTTT. V gene TRBV27 combines with J gene TRBJ2-2, with 8 bases lining up with TRBD1. The CDR3 totals 18 residues. With V trimmed by 1 base and J by 3 bases, 10 bases remained unmatched. The germline gives CDR1 MNHEY, CDR2 SMNVEV (reference sequence).

In DNA form, the CDR3 reads TGTGCCAGCAGCTCAGCAGGAAATGAAGAAAAACTGTTTTTT. It specifies CASSSAGNEEKLFF. This chain joins TRBV4-2 and TRBJ1-4; no clear D. The germline V and J ends were trimmed by 5 bases and 8 bases, with 15 bases remaining between them. Germline V CDR1 and CDR2: LGHNA, YNFKEQ. The CDR3 totals 14 residues.

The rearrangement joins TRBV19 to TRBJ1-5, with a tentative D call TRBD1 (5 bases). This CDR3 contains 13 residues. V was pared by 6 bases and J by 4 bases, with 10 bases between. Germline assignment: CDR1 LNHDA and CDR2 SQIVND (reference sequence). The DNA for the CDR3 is TGTGCCAGTAGGGGGCCCAGGAATCAGCCCCAGCATTTT. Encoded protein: CASRGPRNQPQHF.

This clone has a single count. CDR3 sequence reads: CASSLVRQYNEQFF. The CDR3 nucleotides read TGTGCCAGCAGCTTAGTTAGACAGTACAATGAGCAGTTCTTC. The chain couples TRBV7-2 to TRBJ2-1, with D possibly TRBD1 on 5 matching bases. Germline V gene data show CDR1 as SGHTA and CDR2 as FQGNSA. V lost 1 base and J 4 bases, leaving 8 bases between the germline ends. There are 14 residues in the CDR3.

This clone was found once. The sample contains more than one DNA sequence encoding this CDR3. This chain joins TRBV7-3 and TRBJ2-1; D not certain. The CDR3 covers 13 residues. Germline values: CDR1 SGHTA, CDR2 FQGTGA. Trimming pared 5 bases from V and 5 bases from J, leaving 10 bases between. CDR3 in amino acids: CASSPAVHNEQFF. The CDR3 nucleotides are TGTGCCAGCAGCCCCGCGGTCCACAATGAGCAGTTCTTC.

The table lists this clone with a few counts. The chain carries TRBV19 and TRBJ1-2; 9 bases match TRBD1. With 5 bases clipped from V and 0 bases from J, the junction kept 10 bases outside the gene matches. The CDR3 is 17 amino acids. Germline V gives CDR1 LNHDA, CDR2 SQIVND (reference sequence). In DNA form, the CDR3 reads TGTGCCAGTAGTGCTTCCCGGGACAGGGCGGCTAACTATGGCTACACCTTC. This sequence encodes CASSASRDRAANYGYTF.

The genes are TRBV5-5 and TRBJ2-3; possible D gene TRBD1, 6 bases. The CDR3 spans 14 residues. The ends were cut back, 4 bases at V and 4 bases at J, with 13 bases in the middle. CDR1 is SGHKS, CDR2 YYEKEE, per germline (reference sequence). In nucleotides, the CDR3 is TGTGCCAGCAGCCGACCACAGGGTTCAGATACGCAGTATTTT. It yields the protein CASSRPQGSDTQYF.